This T cell receptor beta chain was observed in a study of identifying expanded T cells in peripheral blood. Sequencing used immunoSEQ multiplex PCR; TCRdb keeps in-frame clones, though not all of them. The sample carries around 100,000 clones, 85% to 90% recorded once. Regarding the study as a whole: Across healthy donors, higher total template counts meant significantly greater roughly two-week count variance. Over approximately two and four weeks, about 15 and 18 clones changed, versus approximately 1.1 between replicates.

Of note for this clone: The target antigen is unknown.

The CDR3 consists of 15 residues. V gave up 5 bases and J gave up 8 bases; unmatched junction bases: 12. Looked up from germline, CDR1 is WSHSY and CDR2 is SAAADI. Healthy donors had no documented immune events, such as infections, while sampled. This receptor was obtained from a person aged 18 to 75 in good health. Material for sequencing was blood. The chain links TRBV10-2 to TRBJ2-3, with 8 bases lining up with TRBD2. The CDR3 loop is CASSQAGGALGTQYF. DNA for the CDR3: TGCGCCAGCAGTCAGGCGGGGGGAGCCCTGGGTACGCAGTATTTT.